These 22 T cell receptor beta chains were all obtained from the same sample, sequenced in a study of blood T cell repertoires in COVID-19. TCRdb's copy holds only in-frame clones and misses some; the assay was immunoSEQ multiplex PCR. Of 75,000 to 100,000 clones listed, about 87% are singletons. Sequencing input: peripheral blood. These receptors were obtained from a human donor in a cohort sampled during active COVID-19.

This clone was picked up a small number of times. The chain carries TRBV30 and TRBJ2-1, with 9 bases that match TRBD1. Germline CDR1 GTSNPN, CDR2 SVGIG (reference sequence). The trim removed 0 bases at V and 3 bases at J, leaving 0 bases unmatched. The CDR3 is 14 residues long. CDR3 sequence: CAWSVGQGYNEQFF. The CDR3 DNA follows: TGTGCCTGGAGTGTGGGACAGGGCTACAATGAGCAGTTCTTC.

The CDR3 protein is CATGKDFSYNEQFF. Here the CDR3 DNA reads TGTGCCACCGGTAAGGACTTCTCCTACAATGAGCAGTTCTTC. The chain employs TRBV27 and TRBJ2-1, with a weak D call TRBD2 (5 bases). V lost 10 bases and J 0 bases, leaving 13 bases between the germline ends. Germline-derived CDR1 and CDR2 are MNHEY and SMNVEV (reference sequence). The CDR3 extends over 14 amino acids.

The V call is TRBV27, the J call TRBJ2-1; TRBD1 agrees at 7 bases. J was trimmed by 0 bases and V by 5 bases; bases with no gene match: 4. The CDR3 has 15 residues. Per the germline V gene, CDR1 is MNHEY and CDR2 is SMNVEV (reference sequence). The CDR3 DNA follows: TGTGCCAGCAGTATAGGACAGGCCTCCTACAATGAGCAGTTCTTC. Its translation: CASSIGQASYNEQFF.

The V gene is TRBV7-2, the J gene TRBJ2-7; D gene uncertain. Trimming pared 0 bases from V and 3 bases from J, leaving 12 bases between. Germline V gene data show CDR1 as SGHTA and CDR2 as FQGNSA. This CDR3 has 15 amino acids. CDR3 nucleotides: TGTGCCAGCAGCTTAGCGACGTCCCAGGTCTACGAGCAGTACTTC. It yields the protein CASSLATSQVYEQYF.

The chain links TRBV7-2 to TRBJ2-1, with 9 positions matching TRBD2. The CDR3 loop spans 15 amino acids. Trimming took 3 bases from V and 6 from J; bases not matched to a gene: 6. Germline CDR1 reads SGHTA; CDR2 reads FQGNSA. The CDR3 DNA reads as TGTGCCAGCAGCTTTATGGGACTAGCTGTCAATGAGCAGTTCTTC. Its protein product is CASSFMGLAVNEQFF.

This clone was counted only a few times. The chain employs TRBV2 and TRBJ1-1; possibly TRBD1 for D (5 bases). CDR1 is SNHLY, CDR2 FYNNEI, per germline. CDR3 length: 14 amino acids. Trimming took 3 bases from V and 1 from J, leaving 9 bases between them. CDR3 sequence reads: CASSEDTRNTEAFF. In nucleotides, the CDR3 is TGTGCCAGCAGTGAGGACACTCGGAACACTGAAGCTTTCTTT.

V usage is TRBV5-1 and J usage is TRBJ1-1; D remains ambiguous. V was cut by 0 bases and J by 0 bases, with 9 bases left in between. This CDR3 region has 15 residues. Germline loops: CDR1 SGHRS, CDR2 YFSETQ. The CDR3 coding sequence is TGCGCCAGCAGCTTGGAGGGAGGCATGAACACTGAAGCTTTCTTT. It translates to CASSLEGGMNTEAFF.

The sample holds one count of this clone. This chain links TRBV11-2 with TRBJ2-5, with 9 bases that match TRBD2. Germline V CDR1 and CDR2: SGHAT, FQNNGV. The V gene end was trimmed by 1 base and the J gene end by 4 bases; junction bases not matched to a gene: 7. There are 16 residues in the CDR3. CDR3 nucleotides: TGTGCCAGCAGCTTAGTCGCTAGCGGGGTGGGAGAGACCCAGTACTTC. This gives the protein CASSLVASGVGETQYF.

V gene TRBV3-1 (or the pseudogene TRBV3-2) combines with J gene TRBJ1-2; D possibly corresponds to TRBD1 (5 bases). CDR1 is LGHDT and CDR2 is YNNKEL in the germline V gene (reference sequence). Trimming removed 1 base from V and 6 bases from J, with 9 bases in between. This CDR3 contains 13 residues. The CDR3 DNA reads TGTGCCAGCAGCCAAGTTGGAGGGGATGGCTACACCTTC. It codes for CASSQVGGDGYTF.

This chain connects TRBV24-1 to TRBJ2-2, with D tentatively TRBD1 (5 bases). The CDR3 contains 13 residues. The germline CDR1 and CDR2 sequences are KGHDR and SFDVKD. V lost 7 bases and J lost 2, with 7 bases in between. This chain's CDR3 is CATSRVNTGELFF. The CDR3 nucleotides are TGTGCCACCAGCAGGGTAAACACCGGGGAGCTGTTTTTT.

The chain's CDR3 is CASSYSGQGLEAFF. The CDR3 DNA reads TGTGCCAGCAGTTACTCAGGGCAGGGACTTGAAGCTTTCTTT. V is TRBV6-6 and J is TRBJ1-1, with D maybe TRBD1 (5 bases). This CDR3 has 14 residues. Germline values: CDR1 MNHNY, CDR2 SVGAGI (reference sequence). Between the trimmed V and J ends, which lost 0 bases and 7 bases, there was a span of 12 bases.

The rearrangement uses TRBV11-2 and TRBJ2-5; tentatively, D is TRBD2 (6 bases). Germline lookup yields CDR1 SGHAT and CDR2 FQNNGV. Trimming shortened V by 2 bases and J by 7 bases, and 11 bases separated the two germline ends. This CDR3 has 13 residues. As DNA, the CDR3 is TGTGCCAGCAGCTTAAACGTGGGGGGGACCCAGTACTTC. The encoded protein is CASSLNVGGTQYF.

The J gene is TRBJ1-3, the V gene TRBV5-1, with a possible D match to TRBD1 (6 bases). Germline CDR1 SGHRS, CDR2 YFSETQ. V lost 4 bases and J 0 bases, leaving 20 bases between the germline ends. The CDR3 spans 18 residues. The CDR3 loop reads CASSLLDSASYSGNTIYF. The CDR3 nucleotides are TGCGCCAGCAGCCTCCTGGACAGCGCATCCTACTCTGGAAACACCATATATTTT.

This clone was picked up a small number of times. V gene TRBV9 combines with J gene TRBJ2-7, with 7 bases aligning to TRBD2. Germline V CDR1 and CDR2: SGDLS, YYNGEE. The CDR3 runs 14 residues. With V trimmed by 0 bases and J by 3 bases, 3 bases remained unmatched. The CDR3 DNA reads TGTGCCAGCAGCGTAGCTGGACTAGGCTACGAGCAGTACTTC. Translating gives CASSVAGLGYEQYF.

The CDR3 region is CASSSPLESDTQYF. The CDR3 coding sequence is TGTGCCAGCAGTTCCCCCTTAGAGAGCGATACGCAGTATTTT. The chain carries TRBV27 and TRBJ2-3; D remains unclear. CDR3 length: 14 residues. V was clipped by 4 bases and J by 6 bases, with 14 bases between them. The germline V gene encodes CDR1 MNHEY and CDR2 SMNVEV (reference sequence).

The V call is TRBV30, the J call TRBJ2-7, with a weak D call TRBD1 (5 bases). The germline V and J ends were trimmed by 2 bases and 7 bases, with 15 bases remaining between them. The CDR3 totals 13 residues. CDR1 is GTSNPN, CDR2 SVGIG, per germline (reference sequence). CDR3: CAWSSIGSGEQYF. CDR3 sequence (DNA): TGTGCCTGGAGTTCTATAGGGTCAGGGGAGCAGTACTTC.

This chain links TRBV24-1 with TRBJ2-1, with TRBD1 matching over 7 bases. Per germline, CDR1 KGHDR and CDR2 SFDVKD. The CDR3 sequence is 15 residues long. With 10 bases clipped from V and 3 bases from J, the junction kept 11 bases outside the gene matches. The CDR3 sequence: CATLPGTEFYNEQFF. As DNA, the CDR3 is TGTGCCACTCTCCCCGGGACAGAATTCTACAATGAGCAGTTCTTC.

This clone was seen ten or more times. The J gene is TRBJ1-2, the V gene TRBV19; possible D gene TRBD1, 5 bases. Trimming stripped 7 bases from V and 4 bases from J, with 13 bases between. From germline, CDR1 is LNHDA and CDR2 SQIVND (reference sequence). The CDR3 covers 13 residues. In DNA, the CDR3 is TGTGCCAGTAACCCGGGGGGGGGCTATGGCTACACCTTC. Translated: CASNPGGGYGYTF.

The chain combines TRBV21-1 with TRBJ1-2; the table's D call TRBD1 went unverified against the DNA. TRBV21-1 is an annotated pseudogene. This CDR3 spans 16 amino acids. CDR3 DNA sequence: TGTGCCAGCAGCAAACCTTACAGGGGGCAAAACTATGGCTACACCTTC. This translates into CASSKPYRGQNYGYTF.

The chain couples TRBV24-1 to TRBJ2-1, with D maybe TRBD1 (5 bases). V was pared by 0 bases and J by 8 bases, with 10 bases between. This CDR3 has 14 amino acids. CDR1 and CDR2 from the germline V gene are KGHDR and SFDVKD. CDR3 amino acids: CATSDLTSGHEQFF. CDR3 sequence (DNA): TGTGCCACCAGTGATTTGACGTCAGGGCATGAGCAGTTCTTC.

This clone was observed a single time. This chain joins TRBV6-2 or TRBV6-3 and TRBJ1-1; 7 nucleotides line up with TRBD1. V gave up 0 bases and J gave up 1 base; unmatched junction bases: 11. CDR1 and CDR2 from the germline V gene are MNHEY and SVGEGT. The CDR3 spans 18 residues. This CDR3 reads CASSYSLFPGTANTEAFF. CDR3 DNA sequence: TGTGCCAGCAGTTACTCGCTTTTCCCAGGGACAGCGAACACTGAAGCTTTCTTT.

The chain carries TRBV28 and TRBJ2-1; no reliable D call. The CDR3 sequence is 14 residues long. From germline, CDR1 is MDHEN and CDR2 SYDVKM. Deletions cut 7 bases from V and 0 bases from J, with 10 bases between. The CDR3 nucleotides read TGTGCCAGCACGCGGCAACGCTCCTACAATGAGCAGTTCTTC. Its translation: CASTRQRSYNEQFF.